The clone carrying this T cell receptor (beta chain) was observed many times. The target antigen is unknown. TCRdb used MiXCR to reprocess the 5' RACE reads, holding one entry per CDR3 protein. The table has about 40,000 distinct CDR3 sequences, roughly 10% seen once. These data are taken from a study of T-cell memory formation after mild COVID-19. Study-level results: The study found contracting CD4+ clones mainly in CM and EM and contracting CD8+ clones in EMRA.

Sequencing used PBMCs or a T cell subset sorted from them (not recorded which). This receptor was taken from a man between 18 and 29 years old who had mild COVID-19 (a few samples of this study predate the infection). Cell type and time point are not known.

The CDR3 DNA reads as TGTGCCAGCAGCTTATACGGGACAGGCAACTATAATTCACCCCTCCACTTT. This translates into CASSLYGTGNYNSPLHF. The V gene is TRBV7-9, the J gene TRBJ1-6, with 8 bases that match TRBD1. With 2 bases clipped from V and 3 bases from J, the junction kept 6 bases outside the gene matches. This CDR3 region has 17 residues. The germline V gene encodes CDR1 SEHNR and CDR2 FQNEAQ (reference sequence).